The clone carrying this T cell receptor (beta chain) was recorded once. Its antigen is undetermined. Germline values: CDR1 SGHRS, CDR2 YFSETQ. The CDR3 runs 13 residues. J lost 7 bases, V lost 3 bases, and 5 bases had no gene match. Assay: immunoSEQ multiplex PCR; the TCRdb copy retains only in-frame clones and omits some. The profile shows roughly 81,000 clones, about 87% of them singletons. The sample originates from a study of T cell responses to AZD1222 COVID-19 vaccine. Study-wide points: Donors in the cohort were predominantly white British and more often female, and clonal diversity was possibly underestimated. Following two doses of AZD1222, Spike-specific TCR breadth and depth rose.

The sequencing here drew on peripheral blood, taken on day 0 of AZD1222 vaccination. V gene TRBV5-1 combines with J gene TRBJ1-2; TRBD1 matches 8 bases. The TCR was taken from an adult in good health. The CDR3 nucleotides read TGCGCCAGCAGCTACGACAGGGGTTCTGGCTACACCTTC. Amino acid sequence: CASSYDRGSGYTF. Based on the CDR3 plus reference TRBV5-1 and TRBJ1-2, the full variable domain is KAGVTQTPRYLIKTRGQQVTLSCSPISGHRSVSWYQQTPGQGLQFLFEYFSETQRNKGNFPGRFSGRQFSNSRSEMNVSTLELGDSALYLCASSYDRGSGYTFGSGTRLTVV.